This TCR beta chain came from a study of T cell repertoires in cytomegalovirus infection. TCRdb reanalysed the reads using MiXCR and keeps one entry per CDR3 protein. The sample yields about 530,000 distinct CDR3 sequences, about 26% seen once. The germline V gene has CDR1 MGHRA and CDR2 YSYEKL. The CDR3 length is 19 residues. With V trimmed by 4 bases and J by 6 bases, 16 bases remained unmatched. The sample comprised PBMCs. The origin of this receptor is a human donor in good health (CMV status not recorded). Some clones in this sample may be carry-over from other donors' samples. This chain links TRBV4-1 with TRBJ2-3, with 13 bases aligning to TRBD2. The CDR3 DNA reads TGCGCCAGCAGCCCAGGACTAGCGGGAGCTAGGGACCGACACGATACGCAGTATTTT. Encoded protein: CASSPGLAGARDRHDTQYF.